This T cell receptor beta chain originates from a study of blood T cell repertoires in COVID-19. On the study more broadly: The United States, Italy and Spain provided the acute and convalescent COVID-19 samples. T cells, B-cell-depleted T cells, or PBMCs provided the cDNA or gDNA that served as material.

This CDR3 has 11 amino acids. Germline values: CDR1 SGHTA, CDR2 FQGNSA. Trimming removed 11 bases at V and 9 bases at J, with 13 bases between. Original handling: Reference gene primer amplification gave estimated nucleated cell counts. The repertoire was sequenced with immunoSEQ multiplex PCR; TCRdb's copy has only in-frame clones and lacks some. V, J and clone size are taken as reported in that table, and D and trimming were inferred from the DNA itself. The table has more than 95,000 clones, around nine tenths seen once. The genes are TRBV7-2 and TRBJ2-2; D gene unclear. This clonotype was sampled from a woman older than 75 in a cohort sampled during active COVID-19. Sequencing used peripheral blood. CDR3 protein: CAAVSLRELFF. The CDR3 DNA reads TGTGCCGCGGTCTCCCTAAGGGAGCTGTTTTTT.